What follows is one TCR beta chain and its context. Antigen: not known. At one end, the junction sequence differs from germline, possibly due to a read error. This specimen comes from a study of blood T cells in healthy people across ages. General study findings and limits: TCR beta diversity was tightly associated with the proportion of naive T cells. What prevented conclusive comparison of naive and antigen-experienced cells was that PBMCs were unsorted.

The second PCR ran about 6 to 11 cycles with a sample-barcoded 5' primer and J-beta primers. A template-switch adaptor that had 12 random nucleotides put a tag on each cDNA molecule. TCRdb ran MiXCR on the 5' RACE reads and lists one entry per CDR3 protein. The sample has 700,000 to 800,000 distinct CDR3 sequences, roughly 43% seen once. Isolated PBMCs totaled at least 7 million in each sample. The CDR3 sequence is 14 residues long. Germline V CDR1 and CDR2: ENHRY, SYGVKD. The sequence was obtained from a woman aged 55-69 years in good health. The gene calls are TRBV10-3 and TRBJ2-7, with 11 bases matching TRBD1. Sequenced material: blood. Here the CDR3 reads CAITRDRGRYEQYF. CDR3 bases: TGTGCCATTACCCGGGACAGGGGGAGGTACGAGCAATACTTC.